The 31 T cell receptor beta chains below come from one sample, sequenced in a study of shared clonotypes between healthy human individuals. TCRdb keeps only in-frame clones here, not all; method: immunoSEQ multiplex PCR. The sample comprises about 960,000 clones, around three quarters of which are singletons, and nearly 1.5% rests with the top ten. Sequencing was done on a sample of memory CD4+ T cells sorted from blood. Subset: CD45RA-negative fraction. Every receptor here comes from a man aged 18 to 29 in good health.

V gene TRBV30 combines with J gene TRBJ2-3; 8 nucleotides agree with TRBD2. CDR3 length: 15 residues. The V gene end was trimmed by 5 bases and the J gene end by 6 bases; junction bases not matched to a gene: 13. Germline V CDR1 and CDR2: GTSNPN, SVGIG (reference sequence). CDR3 in DNA: TGTGCCTGGTCCAGGGGTAGCGGGATTGTGGATACGCAGTATTTT. Translated: CAWSRGSGIVDTQYF.

The rearrangement links TRBV30 to TRBJ1-2; 9 bases fit TRBD1. Trimming removed 3 bases from V and 7 bases from J; junction bases left unmatched: 9. CDR1 is GTSNPN and CDR2 is SVGIG in the germline V gene (reference sequence). CDR3 length: 14 amino acids. The CDR3 here is CAWSVQGARGGYTF. The CDR3 nucleotides read TGTGCCTGGAGCGTACAGGGGGCTAGAGGTGGCTACACCTTC.

This clone was counted between two and nine times. This chain connects TRBV19 to TRBJ1-5, with TRBD1 as a possible D gene (5 bases). This CDR3 is built from 12 residues. The V end lost 7 bases, the J end lost 5 bases, and 9 bases lay between the germline ends. In germline, CDR1 is LNHDA, CDR2 SQIVND (reference sequence). CDR3 region: CASKLGDQPQHF. The CDR3 DNA sequence: TGTGCCAGTAAGTTGGGGGATCAGCCCCAGCATTTT. The full variable domain, completed using reference TRBV19 and TRBJ1-5, is DGGITQSPKYLFRKEGQNVTLSCEQNLNHDAMYWYRQDPGQGLRLIYYSQIVNDFQKGDIAEGYSVSREKKESFPLTVTSAQKNPTAFYLCASKLGDQPQHFGDGTRLSIL.

This chain links TRBV2 with TRBJ2-7; TRBD1 agrees at 8 bases. This CDR3 region has 13 residues. V lost 4 bases, J lost 6 bases, and 5 bases stayed unmatched. The germline CDR1 and CDR2 sequences are SNHLY and FYNNEI. Written as DNA, the CDR3 is TGTGCCAGCAGTGTTATTACAGGGGGCGAGCAGTACTTC. Its protein product is CASSVITGGEQYF. The full variable domain, rest sourced from reference TRBV2 and TRBJ2-7, is EPEVTQTPSHQVTQMGQEVILRCVPISNHLYFYWYRQILGQKVEFLVSFYNNEISEKSEIFDDQFSVERPDGSNFTLKIRSTKLEDSAMYFCASSVITGGEQYFGPGTRLTVT.

V and J are TRBV4-1 and TRBJ1-4; D uncertain. The V gene's germline CDR1 is MGHRA and CDR2 YSYEKL. The CDR3 runs 18 residues. Trimming took off 4 bases at V and 4 bases at J, with 22 bases between the two ends. The DNA for the CDR3 is TGCGCCAGCAGCCCCTATGAACGGACTCTTAGTGGTAATGAAAAACTGTTTTTT. Protein: CASSPYERTLSGNEKLFF.

This rearrangement joins TRBV2 to TRBJ1-6; TRBD1 might be the D (5 bases). The CDR3 consists of 14 residues. Between the trimmed V and J ends, which lost 4 bases and 7 bases, there was a span of 11 bases. The germline CDR1 and CDR2 sequences are SNHLY and FYNNEI. The CDR3: CASSVSRENSPLHF. Written as DNA, the CDR3 is TGTGCCAGCAGTGTTTCCAGGGAAAATTCACCCCTCCACTTT.

The V call is TRBV29-1, the J call TRBJ1-2, with 7 bases fitting TRBD1. The ends lost 7 bases at V and 4 bases at J; junction bases unmatched: 9. This CDR3 contains 13 residues. Germline V gene lookup returns CDR1 SQVTM and CDR2 ANQGSEA. The CDR3 protein is CSARTGSGYGYTF. The CDR3 region has the DNA TGCAGCGCGAGGACAGGCTCGGGCTATGGCTACACCTTC.

This clone was seen more than once but under ten times. The chain carries TRBV6-5 and TRBJ2-5, with D perhaps TRBD2 (6 bases). Trimming cost V 8 bases and J 5 bases, with 9 bases left between them. Germline-derived CDR1 and CDR2 are MNHEY and SVGAGI. The CDR3 spans 11 residues. CDR3 in DNA: TGTGCCAGCCTCCGGGGGGAGACCCAGTACTTC. As protein: CASLRGETQYF.

The J gene is TRBJ2-2, the V gene TRBV11-3, with TRBD1 identical over 9 bases. The CDR3 runs 14 residues. Trimming at V came to 3 bases and at J to 4 bases, leaving 0 bases not matched to a gene. CDR1 and CDR2 from the germline V gene are SGHNT and YENEEA. The CDR3 region is CASSLTGGTGELFF. The CDR3 region has the DNA TGTGCCAGCAGCTTGACAGGGGGCACCGGGGAGCTGTTTTTT.

V is TRBV5-4 and J is TRBJ2-1; 9 bases line up with TRBD2. After removal of 4 bases from V and 4 bases from J, the junction contained 3 bases not matched to a gene. Germline V CDR1 and CDR2: SGHNT, YYREEE (reference sequence). The CDR3 is 14 amino acids. DNA of the CDR3: TGTGCCAGCAGCGCGGGGGGGAGTTACAATGAGCAGTTCTTC. This gives the protein CASSAGGSYNEQFF.

A single count supports this clone. V gene TRBV7-8 combines with J gene TRBJ1-1, with D possibly matching TRBD1 (5 bases). V lost 5 bases, J lost 11 bases, and 18 bases lay in between. Germline assignment: CDR1 SGHVS and CDR2 FQNEAQ. The CDR3 runs 13 residues. The CDR3 sequence is CASSPGLSVGAFF. The CDR3 DNA is TGTGCCAGCAGCCCGGGGCTTTCGGTTGGCGCTTTCTTT.

The chain links TRBV10-3 to TRBJ2-5; the match to TRBD2 covers 9 bases. The CDR3 has 18 amino acids. Germline V gene sequence: CDR1 ENHRY, CDR2 SYGVKD. The V and J ends lost 3 bases and 1 base, in that order; junction bases with no gene match: 12. Here the CDR3 reads CAISESLAGKKIQETQYF. DNA for the CDR3: TGTGCCATCAGTGAAAGCCTAGCGGGAAAGAAGATCCAAGAGACCCAGTACTTC.

This chain links TRBV11-2 with TRBJ1-2, with D maybe TRBD1 (6 bases). Germline V gene sequence: CDR1 SGHAT, CDR2 FQNNGV. The CDR3 totals 14 residues. With 4 bases removed from V and 6 bases from J, the gap between germline ends came to 15 bases. CDR3 protein: CASSSHRQADGYTF. The DNA of the CDR3 is TGTGCCAGCAGCTCCCATCGACAGGCGGATGGCTACACCTTC.

This chain uses TRBV9 with TRBJ1-1; D perhaps matches TRBD1 (5 bases). Trimming stripped 4 bases from V and 10 bases from J, with 14 bases between. Germline V gene data show CDR1 as SGDLS and CDR2 as YYNGEE. This CDR3 is built from 12 residues. As DNA, the CDR3 is TGTGCCAGCAGCCGCCTAACGGGGGGAGCTTTCTTT. It is translated as CASSRLTGGAFF.

CDR3 nucleotides: TGCGCCAGCAGCTGTGGGGTGCAGTTCTTC. Its translation is CASSCGVQFF. The chain combines TRBV10-1 with TRBJ2-1; D unclear. Trimming took off 6 bases at V and 12 bases at J, with 9 bases between the two ends. The CDR3 is 10 residues long. Germline lookup yields CDR1 WNHNN and CDR2 SYGVQD (reference sequence).

The chain carries TRBV7-9 and TRBJ2-1, with 12 bases fitting TRBD2. The germline gives CDR1 SEHNR, CDR2 FQNEAQ (reference sequence). Trimming cost V 1 base and J 7 bases; bases outside gene matches: 5. The CDR3 length is 16 residues. The CDR3 coding sequence is TGTGCCAGCAGCTTAGTCGCTAGCGGGGGGGCTAATGAGCAGTTCTTC. Amino acids: CASSLVASGGANEQFF.

This chain links TRBV23-1 with TRBJ1-5; D might be TRBD1 (5 bases). TRBV23-1 is annotated as an ORF whose role is uncertain. V lost 4 bases, J lost 0 bases, and 10 bases lay in between. This CDR3 is 15 amino acids long. CDR3 coding DNA: TGCGCCAGCAGTCCTTGGACACATAGCAATCAGCCCCAGCATTTT. Its translation: CASSPWTHSNQPQHF.

The table lists this clone with a count of one. The same CDR3 arises from other DNA sequences in this sample as well. The rearrangement links TRBV18 to TRBJ2-5, with unresolved D. With 3 bases removed from V and 5 bases from J, the gap between germline ends came to 10 bases. The CDR3 loop spans 13 amino acids. The germline gives CDR1 KGHSH, CDR2 LQKENI. CDR3 in amino acids: CASSPLGRETQYF. In nucleotides, the CDR3 is TGTGCCAGCTCACCTCTGGGAAGGGAGACCCAGTACTTC.

The sample holds one count of this clone. The genes are TRBV2 and TRBJ1-1; possible D gene TRBD1, 5 bases. V was cut by 3 bases and J by 10 bases, with 9 bases left in between. Germline V gives CDR1 SNHLY, CDR2 FYNNEI. This CDR3 comprises 11 residues. This CDR3 reads CASSDGAGAFF. CDR3 nucleotides: TGTGCCAGCAGTGACGGGGCAGGAGCTTTCTTT.

This clone was observed once. V usage is TRBV19 and J usage is TRBJ2-1, with TRBD2 identical over 10 bases. The CDR3 covers 14 residues. V shed 4 bases, J shed 6 bases, and the junction held 3 bases outside the gene matches. Per the germline V gene, CDR1 is LNHDA and CDR2 is SQIVND (reference sequence). The CDR3 coding sequence is TGTGCCAGTAGTACTAGCGGGAGACCCAATGAGCAGTTCTTC. Translating gives CASSTSGRPNEQFF.

The chain has TRBV4-1 and TRBJ2-2; 7 bases line up with TRBD2. Germline CDR1 reads MGHRA; CDR2 reads YSYEKL. The CDR3 length is 17 residues. V shed 0 bases and J 0 bases; nucleotides not matched to a gene: 4. The CDR3 is CASSQDWLAANTGELFF. Here the CDR3 DNA reads TGCGCCAGCAGCCAAGATTGGCTAGCGGCGAACACCGGGGAGCTGTTTTTT.

In nucleotides, the CDR3 is TGTGCCAGTAGTGTGGAAGCTGGGAACACTGAAGCTTTCTTT. It codes for CASSVEAGNTEAFF. The chain carries TRBV19 and TRBJ1-1, with no clear D. Trimming took off 5 bases at V and 1 base at J, with 11 bases between the two ends. The CDR3 totals 14 residues. From germline, CDR1 is LNHDA and CDR2 SQIVND (reference sequence).

The V call is TRBV5-1, the J call TRBJ2-3, with 12 bases aligning to TRBD1. After removal of 0 bases from V and 6 bases from J, the junction contained 5 bases not matched to a gene. The CDR3 is made up of 16 amino acids. CDR1 and CDR2 from the germline V gene are SGHRS and YFSETQ. CDR3 protein: CASSLVGTGGSDTQYF. In nucleotides, the CDR3 is TGCGCCAGCAGCTTGGTGGGGACAGGGGGCTCTGATACGCAGTATTTT.

On this clone: The sample holds other DNA sequences that translate to the same CDR3. V gene TRBV7-9 combines with J gene TRBJ1-3, with no clear D. Germline lookup yields CDR1 SEHNR and CDR2 FQNEAQ (reference sequence). This CDR3 region has 12 residues. V lost 2 bases, J lost 1 base, and 0 bases lay in between. The CDR3 nucleotides are TGTGCCAGCAGCTTATCTGGAAACACCATATATTTT. It translates to CASSLSGNTIYF.

This clone occurred a few times. This sequence joins TRBV5-4 and TRBJ2-7, with D perhaps TRBD2 (6 bases). The V and J ends lost 4 bases and 3 bases respectively, with 17 bases between them. The CDR3 totals 15 residues. The germline CDR1 and CDR2 sequences are SGHNT and YYREEE (reference sequence). Here the CDR3 DNA reads TGTGCCAGCAGCACGGTAGGGCTAGCGATCTACGAGCAGTACTTC. Translation gives CASSTVGLAIYEQYF.

The chain carries TRBV4-3 and TRBJ1-4; no firm D call. Germline V gives CDR1 LGHNA, CDR2 YSLEER. The germline V and J ends were trimmed by 4 bases and 5 bases, with 26 bases remaining between them. The CDR3 has 19 residues. The CDR3 reads CASSPRRIAPGSPNEKLFF. The CDR3 DNA sequence: TGCGCCAGCAGCCCTAGGCGGATAGCCCCGGGCTCGCCCAATGAAAAACTGTTTTTT.

The CDR3 protein is CASSYGLTGLKGNQPQHF. The CDR3 DNA is TGTGCCAGCAGCTACGGACTAACTGGCTTAAAGGGCAATCAGCCCCAGCATTTT. The V and J genes are TRBV7-9 and TRBJ1-5; D unclear. The germline gives CDR1 SEHNR, CDR2 FQNEAQ (reference sequence). CDR3 size: 18 residues. The germline V and J ends were trimmed by 4 bases and 2 bases, with 21 bases remaining between them. Looking up the rest from reference TRBV7-9 and TRBJ1-5 gives the full variable domain: DTGVSQNPRHKITKRGQNVTFRCDPISEHNRLYWYRQTLGQGPEFLTYFQNEAQLEKSRLLSDRFSAERPKGSFSTLEIQRTEQGDSAMYLCASSYGLTGLKGNQPQHFGDGTRLSIL.

In DNA form, the CDR3 reads TGTGCCAGCAATCCCAGACAGGGGGTCCGCGAGCAGTACTTC. Translation: CASNPRQGVREQYF. The chain employs TRBV27 and TRBJ2-7; TRBD1 agrees at 9 bases. This CDR3 is 14 amino acids long. Germline V gene data show CDR1 as MNHEY and CDR2 as SMNVEV (reference sequence). J was trimmed by 6 bases and V by 7 bases; bases with no gene match: 10.

This clone was picked up a small number of times. The rearrangement joins TRBV6-6 to TRBJ2-7; D perhaps matches TRBD1 (6 bases). The CDR3 consists of 13 residues. V was clipped by 7 bases and J by 6 bases, with 16 bases between them. Germline assignment: CDR1 MNHNY and CDR2 SVGAGI (reference sequence). CDR3 DNA: TGTGCCAGCAAACGAGGGGGAGCTAGCGAGCAGTACTTC. Translation gives CASKRGGASEQYF.

This chain links TRBV5-1 with TRBJ1-2; 10 bases line up with TRBD1. The CDR3 contains 14 residues. Germline V gives CDR1 SGHRS, CDR2 YFSETQ. Germline trimming cut 4 bases from V and 2 bases from J; bases unmatched to any gene: 2. Here the CDR3 reads CASSKGQGNYGYTF. The CDR3 DNA is TGCGCCAGCAGCAAGGGACAGGGGAACTATGGCTACACCTTC. Using reference TRBV5-1 and TRBJ1-2 for the parts outside the CDR3, the full variable domain is KAGVTQTPRYLIKTRGQQVTLSCSPISGHRSVSWYQQTPGQGLQFLFEYFSETQRNKGNFPGRFSGRQFSNSRSEMNVSTLELGDSALYLCASSKGQGNYGYTFGSGTRLTVV.

The J gene is TRBJ2-7, the V gene TRBV11-2; a weak D match, TRBD1 (6 bases). V lost 2 bases and J lost 2, with 16 bases in between. From germline, CDR1 is SGHAT and CDR2 FQNNGV. This CDR3 region has 16 residues. The CDR3 loop is CASSLRLGAGPYEQYF. In DNA, the CDR3 is TGTGCCAGCAGCTTACGTTTGGGGGCTGGCCCCTACGAGCAGTACTTC.